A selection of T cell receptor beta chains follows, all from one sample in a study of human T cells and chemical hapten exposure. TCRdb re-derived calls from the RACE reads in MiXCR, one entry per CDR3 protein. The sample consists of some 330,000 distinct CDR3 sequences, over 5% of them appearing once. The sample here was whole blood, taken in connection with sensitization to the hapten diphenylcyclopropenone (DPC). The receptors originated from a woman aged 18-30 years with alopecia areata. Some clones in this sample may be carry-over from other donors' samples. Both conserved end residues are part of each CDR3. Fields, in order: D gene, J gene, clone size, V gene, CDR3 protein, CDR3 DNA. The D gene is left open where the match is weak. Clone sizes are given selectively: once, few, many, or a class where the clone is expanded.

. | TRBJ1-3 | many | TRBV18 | CASSRDIGNTIYF | TGTGCCAGCTCCCGGGACATCGGAAACACCATATATTTT
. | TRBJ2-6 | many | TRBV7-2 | CASSLFPGANVLTF | TGTGCCAGCAGCTTATTCCCTGGGGCCAACGTCCTGACTTTC
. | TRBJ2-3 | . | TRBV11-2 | CASSLVVAARTDTQYF | TGTGCCAGCAGCTTAGTGGTAGCGGCCCGCACAGATACGCAGTATTTT
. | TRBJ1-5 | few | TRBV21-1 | CAIPGTCNQPQHF | TGTGCCATCCCGGGAACTTGCAATCAGCCCCAGCATTTT
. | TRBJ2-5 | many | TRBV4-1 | CASSQAVTLETQYF | TGCGCCAGCAGCCAAGCTGTGACCCTGGAGACCCAGTACTTC
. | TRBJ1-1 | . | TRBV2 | CASHRETDTEAFF | TGTGCCAGCCACCGGGAAACAGACACTGAAGCTTTCTTT
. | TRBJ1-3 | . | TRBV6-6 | CASRTTGSSGNTIYF | TGTGCCAGCAGGACTACAGGGAGCTCTGGAAACACCATATATTTT
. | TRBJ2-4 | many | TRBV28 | CASRPPPRELAKNIQYF | TGTGCCAGCAGGCCTCCCCCCAGGGAGCTAGCCAAAAACATTCAGTACTTC
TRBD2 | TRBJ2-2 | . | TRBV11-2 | CASSPQMGLAGDNTGELFF | TGTGCCAGCAGCCCCCAGATGGGACTAGCGGGGGATAACACCGGGGAGCTGTTTTTT
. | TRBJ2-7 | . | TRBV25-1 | CASSPRRTGSYEQYF | TGTGCCAGCAGTCCGCGCCGGACGGGATCCTACGAGCAGTACTTC
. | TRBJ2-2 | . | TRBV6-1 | CASSAVGISSTGELFF | TGTGCCAGCAGTGCGGTAGGGATATCCAGCACCGGGGAGCTGTTTTTT
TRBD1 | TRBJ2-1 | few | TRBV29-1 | CSARTGGWNEQFF | TGCAGCGCCCGGACAGGGGGCTGGAATGAGCAGTTCTTC
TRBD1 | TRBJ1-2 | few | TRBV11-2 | CASATGGYYGYTF | TGTGCCAGTGCGACAGGGGGCTACTATGGCTACACCTTC
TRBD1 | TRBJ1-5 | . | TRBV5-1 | CASSWTGSGGAQHF | TGCGCCAGCAGCTGGACAGGGAGCGGCGGGGCCCAGCATTTT
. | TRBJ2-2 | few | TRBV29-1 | CSALLGEARGRNTGELFF | TGCAGCGCCCTGTTAGGAGAGGCACGGGGGAGGAACACCGGGGAGCTGTTTTTT
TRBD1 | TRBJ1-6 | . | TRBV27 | CASSSGQRAGGYNSPLHF | TGTGCCAGCAGTTCGGGACAGAGGGCAGGAGGGTATAATTCACCCCTCCACTTT
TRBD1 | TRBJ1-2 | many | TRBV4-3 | CASSRGQGPYGYTF | TGCGCCAGCAGCCGCGGACAGGGTCCCTATGGCTACACCTTC
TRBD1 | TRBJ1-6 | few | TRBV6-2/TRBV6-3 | CASSYWTGGASPLHF | TGTGCCAGCAGTTATTGGACAGGGGGCGCTTCACCCCTCCACTTT
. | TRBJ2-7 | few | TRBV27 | CASSLGSLHYEQYF | TGTGCCAGCAGTCTTGGTAGCCTTCACTACGAGCAGTACTTC
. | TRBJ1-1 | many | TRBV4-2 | CASSQVEDTEAFF | TGTGCCAGCAGCCAAGTCGAAGACACTGAAGCTTTCTTT
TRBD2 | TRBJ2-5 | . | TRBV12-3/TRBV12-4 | CASSQGLEGTQYF | TGTGCCAGCAGTCAGGGACTAGAAGGGACCCAGTACTTC
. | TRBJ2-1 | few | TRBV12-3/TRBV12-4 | CASTYRLLAGNEQFF | TGTGCCAGCACCTACCGATTACTCGCCGGCAATGAGCAGTTCTTC
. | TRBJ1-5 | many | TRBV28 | CASSLQRRGGRNQPQHF | TGTGCCAGCAGTTTACAGCGTCGGGGCGGGCGCAATCAGCCCCAGCATTTT
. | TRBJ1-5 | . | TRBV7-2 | CASSRLQGNQPQHF | TGTGCCAGCAGCCGGCTGCAGGGCAATCAGCCCCAGCATTTT
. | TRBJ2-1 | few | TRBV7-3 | CASSLTSLPYNEQFF | TGTGCCAGCAGCTTAACGAGCCTTCCATACAATGAGCAGTTCTTC
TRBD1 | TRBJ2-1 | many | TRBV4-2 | CASRNFGQGSYNEQFF | TGTGCCAGCAGGAACTTCGGACAGGGGTCCTACAATGAGCAGTTCTTC
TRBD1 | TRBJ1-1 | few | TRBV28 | CASRPGTVTLTEAFF | TGTGCCAGCAGACCCGGGACAGTTACACTTACTGAAGCTTTCTTT
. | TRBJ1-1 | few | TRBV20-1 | CSASGDVTEAFF | TGCAGTGCTAGTGGGGATGTAACTGAAGCTTTCTTT
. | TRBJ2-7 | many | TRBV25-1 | CASRGLRGAAYEQYF | TGTGCCAGCAGGGGACTTCGGGGGGCCGCCTACGAGCAGTACTTC
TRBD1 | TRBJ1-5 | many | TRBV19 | CASTPTGVEGQPQHF | TGTGCCAGTACACCCACAGGGGTGGAGGGTCAGCCCCAGCATTTT
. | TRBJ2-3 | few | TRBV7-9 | CASSTSRIGTDTQYF | TGTGCCAGCAGCACCTCCCGGATAGGCACAGATACGCAGTATTTT
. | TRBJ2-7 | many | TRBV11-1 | CASSSQYEQYF | TGTGCCAGCAGCTCTCAATACGAGCAGTACTTC
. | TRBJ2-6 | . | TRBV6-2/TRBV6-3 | CASSPRQTGANVLTF | TGTGCCAGCAGTCCACGACAGACTGGGGCCAACGTCCTGACTTTC
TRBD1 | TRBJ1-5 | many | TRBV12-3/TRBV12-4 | CASSLLAGGRQPQHF | TGTGCCAGCAGTTTATTGGCAGGGGGCAGGCAGCCCCAGCATTTT
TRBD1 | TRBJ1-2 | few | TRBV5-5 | CASSFSVGQGYGYTF | TGTGCCAGCAGCTTTAGTGTGGGACAGGGCTATGGCTACACCTTC
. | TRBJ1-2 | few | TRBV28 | CASSLPQGGYTF | TGTGCCAGCAGTTTACCCCAGGGGGGCTACACCTTC
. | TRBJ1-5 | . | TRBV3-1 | CASSPRGARSNQPQHF | TGTGCCAGCAGCCCGCGTGGGGCACGGAGCAATCAGCCCCAGCATTTT
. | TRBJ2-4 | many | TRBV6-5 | CASRGNLVRNIQYF | TGTGCCAGCAGGGGGAACCTGGTCAGAAACATTCAGTACTTC
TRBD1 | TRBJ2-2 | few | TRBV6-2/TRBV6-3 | CASKGTANTGELFF | TGTGCCAGCAAGGGGACAGCGAACACCGGGGAGCTGTTTTTT
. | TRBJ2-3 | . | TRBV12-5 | CASGLVLKPSTDTQYF | TGTGCTAGTGGTTTGGTCCTGAAACCTAGCACAGATACGCAGTATTTT
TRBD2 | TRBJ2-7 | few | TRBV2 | CASSEGSGGDNEQYF | TGTGCCAGCAGTGAAGGCAGCGGGGGGGACAACGAGCAGTACTTC
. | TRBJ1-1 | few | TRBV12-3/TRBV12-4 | CASSPNRLVNTEAFF | TGTGCCAGCAGTCCCAACAGGTTAGTGAACACTGAAGCTTTCTTT
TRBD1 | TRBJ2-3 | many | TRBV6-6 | CASSSGTGRADTQYF | TGTGCCAGCAGTTCCGGGACAGGGAGGGCAGATACGCAGTATTTT
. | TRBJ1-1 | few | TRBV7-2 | CASSLEGPPWRGTEAFF | TGTGCCAGCAGCTTAGAGGGACCCCCATGGAGAGGCACTGAAGCTTTCTTT
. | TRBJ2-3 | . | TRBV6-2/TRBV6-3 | CASKGTSTDTQYF | TGTGCCAGCAAAGGGACTTCCACAGATACGCAGTATTTT
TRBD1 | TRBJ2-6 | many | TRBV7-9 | CASSSREPRGPGANVLTF | TGTGCCAGCAGCTCACGGGAGCCCAGGGGGCCTGGGGCCAACGTCCTGACTTTC
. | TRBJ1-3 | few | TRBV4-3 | CASSHRPSEGNTIYF | TGCGCCAGCAGCCACCGGCCCTCCGAAGGAAACACCATATATTTT
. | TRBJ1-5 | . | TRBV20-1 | CSAVVLQAPYSNQPQHF | TGCAGTGCGGTGGTACTACAGGCGCCGTATAGCAATCAGCCCCAGCATTTT
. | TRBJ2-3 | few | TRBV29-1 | CSALPGGRTDTQYF | TGCAGCGCCCTCCCCGGGGGAAGGACAGATACGCAGTATTTT